A single TCR beta chain is shown here with its context. Its antigen is currently unknown. The sample is drawn from a study of cytomegalovirus exposure and HLA in healthy donors. Study information: Inside one of the first data releases sat about 85 million unique TCRs taken from HLA-typed donors. Broader study findings: Looking again later, the authors saw that most CMV-associated TCR beta chains seemed HLA-restricted. 150 or so TCR beta chains were listed as cytomegalovirus-associated.

This CDR3 has 15 residues. Trimming cost V 1 base and J 3 bases; bases outside gene matches: 3. CDR1 is SEHNR, CDR2 FQNEAQ, per germline (reference sequence). PCR used 60 Vbeta primers and 13 Jbeta primers. Clones were sequenced by immunoSEQ multiplex PCR, and TCRdb holds only the in-frame ones, with some missing. The sample holds 30,000 to 35,000 clones. The chain is built from TRBV7-9 and TRBJ2-7; TRBD2 agrees at 10 bases. This sequence originates from a woman aged 40 to 50 in good health and CMV-seropositive. Sequencing used PBMCs. In DNA form, the CDR3 reads TGTGCCAGCAGCTTAGTGTCTAGCGGGAGCTACGAGCAGTACTTC. Protein sequence: CASSLVSSGSYEQYF.